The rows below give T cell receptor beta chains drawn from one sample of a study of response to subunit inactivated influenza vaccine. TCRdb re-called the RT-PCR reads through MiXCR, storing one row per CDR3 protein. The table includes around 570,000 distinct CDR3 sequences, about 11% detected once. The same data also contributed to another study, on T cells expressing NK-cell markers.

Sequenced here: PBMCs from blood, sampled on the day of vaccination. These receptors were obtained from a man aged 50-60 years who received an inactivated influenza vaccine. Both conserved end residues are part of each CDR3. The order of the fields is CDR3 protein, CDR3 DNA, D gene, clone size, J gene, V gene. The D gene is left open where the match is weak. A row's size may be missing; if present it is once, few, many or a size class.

cdr3_aa: CASSHTGLDTQYF
cdr3_nt: TGTGCCAGCAGCCATACCGGTTTGGATACGCAGTATTTT
d_call: .
clone_size: few
j_call: TRBJ2-3
v_call: TRBV7-2

cdr3_aa: CSARDVRGLGANVLTF
cdr3_nt: TGCAGTGCTAGAGATGTCCGGGGGCTCGGGGCCAACGTCCTGACTTTC
d_call: .
clone_size: .
j_call: TRBJ2-6
v_call: TRBV20-1

cdr3_aa: CSARGKGAGELFF
cdr3_nt: TGCAGTGCTAGAGGCAAAGGGGCCGGGGAGCTGTTTTTT
d_call: .
clone_size: few
j_call: TRBJ2-2
v_call: TRBV20-1

cdr3_aa: CASSQGQAIVQETQYF
cdr3_nt: TGTGCCAGCAGTCAAGGACAGGCGATCGTTCAAGAGACCCAGTACTTC
d_call: TRBD1
clone_size: few
j_call: TRBJ2-5
v_call: TRBV7-2

cdr3_aa: CASSLGLSGTSGILGSYEQYF
cdr3_nt: TGCGCCAGCAGCTTGGGACTATCCGGGACTAGCGGGATCTTGGGCTCCTACGAGCAGTACTTC
d_call: TRBD2
clone_size: few
j_call: TRBJ2-7
v_call: TRBV5-1

cdr3_aa: CSARDRPGYTF
cdr3_nt: TGCAGTGCTAGAGACCGACCCGGCTACACCTTC
d_call: .
clone_size: .
j_call: TRBJ1-2
v_call: TRBV20-1

cdr3_aa: CASSRPSGRATGELFF
cdr3_nt: TGTGCCAGCAGTAGGCCTAGCGGGAGGGCCACCGGGGAGCTGTTTTTT
d_call: TRBD2
clone_size: few
j_call: TRBJ2-2
v_call: TRBV6-2/TRBV6-3

cdr3_aa: CASSLSSGDYEQYF
cdr3_nt: TGCGCCAGCAGCTTGTCCAGCGGGGACTACGAGCAGTACTTC
d_call: TRBD2
clone_size: few
j_call: TRBJ2-7
v_call: TRBV5-1

cdr3_aa: CASSQSRMTQGSGNTIYF
cdr3_nt: TGCGCCAGCAGCCAATCTCGAATGACCCAGGGCTCTGGAAACACCATATATTTT
d_call: .
clone_size: .
j_call: TRBJ1-3
v_call: TRBV4-1

cdr3_aa: CASSLAVQNYGYTF
cdr3_nt: TGCGCCAGCAGCTTGGCCGTACAGAACTATGGCTACACCTTC
d_call: .
clone_size: .
j_call: TRBJ1-2
v_call: TRBV5-1

cdr3_aa: CASSLNPGFRIGWPQHF
cdr3_nt: TGTGCCAGCAGCTTAAACCCAGGGTTTCGAATCGGTTGGCCCCAGCATTTT
d_call: .
clone_size: few
j_call: TRBJ1-5
v_call: TRBV7-3

cdr3_aa: CASSLVGGANEQFF
cdr3_nt: TGTGCCAGCAGCTTAGTAGGTGGAGCCAATGAGCAGTTCTTC
d_call: .
clone_size: few
j_call: TRBJ2-1
v_call: TRBV7-2

cdr3_aa: CATSRDPDNEQFF
cdr3_nt: TGTGCCACCAGCAGAGATCCCGACAATGAGCAGTTCTTC
d_call: .
clone_size: .
j_call: TRBJ2-1
v_call: TRBV15

cdr3_aa: CASSFGGGANEQFF
cdr3_nt: TGTGCCAGCAGTTTCGGGGGGGGGGCCAATGAGCAGTTCTTC
d_call: TRBD2
clone_size: .
j_call: TRBJ2-1
v_call: TRBV12-3/TRBV12-4

cdr3_aa: CASSLGGREFF
cdr3_nt: TGTGCCAGCAGTTTGGGCGGGAGAGAGTTCTTC
d_call: TRBD2
clone_size: few
j_call: TRBJ2-1
v_call: TRBV12-3/TRBV12-4

cdr3_aa: CASSSKRTGGSDEQFF
cdr3_nt: TGTGCCAGCAGTTCGAAAAGGACAGGGGGTAGCGATGAGCAGTTCTTC
d_call: TRBD1
clone_size: few
j_call: TRBJ2-1
v_call: TRBV12-3/TRBV12-4

cdr3_aa: CSAHTGTSGTDTQYF
cdr3_nt: TGCAGTGCCCATACCGGGACTAGCGGTACAGATACGCAGTATTTT
d_call: TRBD2
clone_size: few
j_call: TRBJ2-3
v_call: TRBV20-1

cdr3_aa: CASSHPRTGGNTGELFF
cdr3_nt: TGCGCCAGCAGCCATCCCCGGACAGGGGGGAACACCGGGGAGCTGTTTTTT
d_call: TRBD1
clone_size: few
j_call: TRBJ2-2
v_call: TRBV4-3

cdr3_aa: CSASGQETQYF
cdr3_nt: TGCAGTGCTAGCGGGCAAGAGACCCAGTACTTC
d_call: .
clone_size: many
j_call: TRBJ2-5
v_call: TRBV20-1

cdr3_aa: CASSYYGTGSGNTIYF
cdr3_nt: TGTGCCAGCAGTTACTACGGCACCGGGTCTGGAAACACCATATATTTT
d_call: .
clone_size: .
j_call: TRBJ1-3
v_call: TRBV6-5

cdr3_aa: CASSQVRDGSYNEQFF
cdr3_nt: TGCGCCAGCAGCCAAGTCCGGGACGGATCCTACAATGAGCAGTTCTTC
d_call: .
clone_size: .
j_call: TRBJ2-1
v_call: TRBV4-1

cdr3_aa: CASKDRGKVNTEAFF
cdr3_nt: TGTGCCAGCAAAGACAGGGGTAAAGTGAACACTGAAGCTTTCTTT
d_call: TRBD1
clone_size: few
j_call: TRBJ1-1
v_call: TRBV6-4

cdr3_aa: CASRRGQLYNEQFF
cdr3_nt: TGTGCCAGCAGGCGCGGACAGCTATACAATGAGCAGTTCTTC
d_call: .
clone_size: .
j_call: TRBJ2-1
v_call: TRBV3-1